The 32 T cell receptor beta chains presented below share a single source sample, sequenced in a study of CDR3 diversity in severe acne. MiXCR was run by TCRdb on the PCR reads, yielding one entry per CDR3 protein. Among 84,000 or so distinct CDR3 sequences listed, around half were seen once. Specimen: blood. These receptors all come from a male donor in good health, serving as a control.

Notes on this clonotype: One junction end disagrees with the germline gene, perhaps due to a read error. The chain employs TRBV7-7 and TRBJ2-2; tentatively, D is TRBD2 (5 bases). Germline CDR1 is SSHAT and CDR2 is FNYEAQ (reference sequence). This CDR3 spans 13 amino acids. The CDR3 sequence: CASSLGGTGELFF. The CDR3 DNA reads TGTGCTAGCAGCTTAGGCGGGACCGGGGAGCTGTTTTTT.

The chain joins TRBV12-3 or TRBV12-4 to TRBJ2-1; TRBD2 agrees at 8 bases. The CDR3 loop spans 15 amino acids. Losses at the gene ends were 1 base for V and 4 bases for J; bases not matched to a gene: 3. The CDR3 is CASSLGSGKYNEQFF. The CDR3 nucleotides are TGTGCCAGCAGTTTAGGTAGCGGGAAATACAATGAGCAGTTCTTC.

As regards this clonotype: Compared with germline, one end of the junction differs, possibly owing to a read error. V and J are TRBV7-6 and TRBJ1-5; D unclear. Germline V gene lookup returns CDR1 SGHVS and CDR2 FNYEAQ. This CDR3 region has 15 residues. The CDR3: CASSLALGSDQPQHF. In DNA form, the CDR3 reads TGTGCAAGCAGCTTAGCGCTGGGTAGCGATCAGCCCCAGCATTTT.

This clonotype has just a few counts. This chain links TRBV7-6 with TRBJ2-3; D uncertain. The CDR3 totals 12 residues. The germline CDR1 and CDR2 sequences are SGHVS and FNYEAQ. Trimming pared 5 bases from V and 5 bases from J, leaving 8 bases between. The CDR3 protein is CASSQSQDTQYF. DNA for the CDR3: TGTGCCAGCAGCCAATCCCAAGATACGCAGTATTTT.

V gene TRBV14 combines with J gene TRBJ2-5; 11 bases are shared with TRBD2. J lost 4 bases, V lost 5 bases, and 9 bases had no gene match. The CDR3 covers 16 residues. CDR1 and CDR2 (germline): SGHDN, FVKESK. CDR3 in amino acids: CASSAYTGTSGETQYF. In DNA, the CDR3 is TGTGCCAGCAGCGCCTATACCGGGACTAGCGGAGAGACCCAGTACTTC.

The sample holds many counts of this clonotype. The gene calls are TRBV27 and TRBJ2-6; D not certain. From germline, CDR1 is MNHEY and CDR2 SMNVEV (reference sequence). The CDR3 spans 13 residues. V was shortened by 6 bases and J by 2 bases, with 5 bases between the two germline ends. The CDR3: CASRLTGANVLTF. The CDR3 DNA reads TGTGCCAGCAGGCTTACTGGGGCCAACGTCCTGACTTTC.

The V gene is TRBV9, the J gene TRBJ1-2; TRBD1 agrees at 8 bases. The length of the CDR3 is 15 residues. Germline V gene data show CDR1 as SGDLS and CDR2 as YYNGEE. Losses at the gene ends were 10 bases for V and 2 bases for J; bases not matched to a gene: 13. DNA for the CDR3: TGTGCCGCTTCCCGGACAGGGCTAAAGAACTATGGCTACACCTTC. Translation gives CAASRTGLKNYGYTF.

This clonotype was picked up many times. The chain combines TRBV24-1 with TRBJ1-4; D possibly corresponds to TRBD1 (5 bases). The CDR3 runs to 15 residues. V lost 5 bases and J lost 8, with 17 bases in between. Germline-derived CDR1 and CDR2 are KGHDR and SFDVKD. CDR3: CATSGSGTAQEKLFF. The CDR3 DNA follows: TGTGCCACCAGTGGGTCGGGGACGGCTCAGGAAAAACTGTTTTTT.

This chain uses TRBV11-1 with TRBJ1-5, with D possibly matching TRBD1 (6 bases). The length of the CDR3 is 16 residues. Germline loops: CDR1 SGHAT, CDR2 FQDESV (reference sequence). Trimming left V 6 bases short and J 2 bases short, with 17 bases between. CDR3 region: CASSELVTGGNQPQHF. CDR3 coding DNA: TGTGCCAGCAGTGAACTAGTGACAGGAGGCAATCAGCCCCAGCATTTT. Filled out from reference TRBV11-1 and TRBJ1-5, the complete variable domain reads EAEVAQSPRYKITEKSQAVAFWCDPISGHATLYWYRQILGQGPELLVQFQDESVVDDSQLPKDRFSAERLKGVDSTLKIQPAELGDSAMYLCASSELVTGGNQPQHFGDGTRLSIL.

This clonotype was recorded only once. The chain couples TRBV6-5 to TRBJ1-3; no clear D. The ends were cut back, 6 bases at V and 0 bases at J, with 9 bases in the middle. CDR3 size: 14 residues. CDR1 is MNHEY, CDR2 SVGAGI, per germline. DNA for the CDR3: TGTGCCAGCAGAACAGTACGCTCTGGAAACACCATATATTTT. Translation: CASRTVRSGNTIYF.

The sample holds a few counts of this clonotype. The V gene is TRBV7-6, the J gene TRBJ2-5; 8 bases line up with TRBD2. The trim removed 2 bases at V and 5 bases at J, leaving 4 bases unmatched. Germline CDR1 is SGHVS and CDR2 is FNYEAQ. This CDR3 spans 14 amino acids. The CDR3 DNA is TGTGCCAGCAGCTTAAGATCTAGCGGGGAGACCCAGTACTTC. Residues: CASSLRSSGETQYF.

This clonotype appeared a few times. CDR3 sequence (DNA): TGTGCCAGCAGCCCTGGCGCCGGTGGATATGGCTACACCTTC. Its translation: CASSPGAGGYGYTF. The genes are TRBV5-5 and TRBJ1-2; D uncertain. Germline V lookup: CDR1 SGHKS, CDR2 YYEKEE (reference sequence). The CDR3 contains 14 residues. Trimming took 4 bases from V and 5 from J, leaving 15 bases between them.

This chain joins TRBV7-9 and TRBJ2-5, with D hard to call. The CDR3 has 13 residues. V was clipped by 5 bases and J by 1 base, with 8 bases between them. Germline loops: CDR1 SEHNR, CDR2 FQNEAQ (reference sequence). The CDR3 sequence is CASSRGSQETQYF. The CDR3 DNA reads TGTGCCAGCAGCCGTGGCAGCCAAGAGACCCAGTACTTC.

This sequence joins TRBV7-6 and TRBJ2-7; possible D gene TRBD1, 5 bases. Germline V gene lookup returns CDR1 SGHVS and CDR2 FNYEAQ. V was shortened by 5 bases and J by 3 bases, with 20 bases between the two germline ends. CDR3 length: 16 residues. CDR3 DNA sequence: TGTGCCAGCAGCAGTTGGACACGCAGAGCTTTCTACGAGCAGTACTTC. Its translation: CASSSWTRRAFYEQYF.

V is TRBV12-3 or TRBV12-4 and J is TRBJ1-1, with a tentative D call TRBD1 (6 bases). The V gene lost 7 bases and the J gene lost 6 bases, with 18 bases spanning the gap. The CDR3 is made up of 14 amino acids. CDR3: CASTYNRDGPEAFF. The CDR3 DNA follows: TGTGCCAGCACCTATAACAGGGATGGTCCTGAAGCTTTCTTT.

The rearrangement uses TRBV5-5 and TRBJ1-2, with D maybe TRBD1 (5 bases). CDR1 is SGHKS, CDR2 YYEKEE, per germline (reference sequence). The CDR3 length is 15 residues. The ends were cut back, 2 bases at V and 7 bases at J, with 18 bases in the middle. The CDR3 loop is CASSLGWGQTIGYTF. In DNA, the CDR3 is TGTGCCAGCAGCTTAGGCTGGGGCCAAACAATTGGCTACACCTTC.

The chain joins TRBV24-1 to TRBJ2-7; TRBD2 matches at 11 bases. Trimming took 1 base from V and 3 from J; bases not matched to a gene: 7. The CDR3 totals 17 residues. Germline V gives CDR1 KGHDR, CDR2 SFDVKD. This CDR3 is CATSDFPRLAGGYEQYF. The CDR3 coding sequence is TGTGCCACCAGTGATTTCCCCCGGCTAGCGGGGGGCTACGAGCAGTACTTC.

Details on this clonotype: A read error is likely, as this CDR3 ends without the conserved phenylalanine or tryptophan. The chain has TRBV7-9 and TRBJ1-6, with 7 bases that match TRBD1. J was trimmed by 5 bases and V by 6 bases; bases with no gene match: 7. This CDR3 is built from 15 residues. Germline V gives CDR1 SEHNR, CDR2 FQNEAQ (reference sequence). The DNA for the CDR3 is TGTGCCAGCAGGGAGAACAGGGGAGATAATTCACCCCTCCACGGG. As protein: CASRENRGDNSPLHG.

This clonotype has ten or more counts. V usage is TRBV24-1 and J usage is TRBJ1-3; 10 nucleotides line up with TRBD1. Looked up from germline, CDR1 is KGHDR and CDR2 is SFDVKD. This CDR3 has 18 residues. V shed 3 bases and J 2 bases; nucleotides not matched to a gene: 9. The CDR3 reads CATSDPGQGGQAGNTIYF. DNA of the CDR3: TGTGCCACCAGTGATCCCGGACAGGGGGGTCAAGCTGGAAACACCATATATTTT.

This clonotype has just one count. The chain combines TRBV9 with TRBJ2-5; a possible D gene is TRBD2 (5 bases). V gave up 0 bases and J gave up 4 bases, with 10 bases separating them. This CDR3 contains 14 residues. CDR1 and CDR2 (germline): SGDLS, YYNGEE. CDR3 region: CASSVGVGIETQYF. The CDR3 region has the DNA TGTGCCAGCAGCGTAGGTGTCGGGATAGAGACCCAGTACTTC.

This clonotype is medium-sized within its sample. This chain joins TRBV25-1 and TRBJ2-5; 11 positions agree with TRBD2. Germline V gene lookup returns CDR1 MGHDK and CDR2 SYGVNS. V shed 1 base, J shed 2 bases, and the junction held 3 bases outside the gene matches. The CDR3 extends over 16 amino acids. CDR3 protein: CASSELVAGGQETQYF. CDR3 sequence (DNA): TGTGCCAGCAGTGAATTGGTAGCGGGGGGGCAAGAGACCCAGTACTTC.

This clonotype is medium-sized in the sample. This chain uses TRBV7-9 with TRBJ1-2, with no clear D. This CDR3 comprises 13 residues. The V end lost 0 bases, the J end lost 5 bases, and 7 bases lay between the germline ends. Germline-derived CDR1 and CDR2 are SEHNR and FQNEAQ (reference sequence). The DNA for the CDR3 is TGTGCCAGCAGCTTAGCCGTGTTATATGGCTACACCTTC. It specifies CASSLAVLYGYTF. The full variable domain, with the rest looked up from reference TRBV7-9 and TRBJ1-2, is DTGVSQNPRHKITKRGQNVTFRCDPISEHNRLYWYRQTLGQGPEFLTYFQNEAQLEKSRLLSDRFSAERPKGSFSTLEIQRTEQGDSAMYLCASSLAVLYGYTFGSGTRLTVV.

The chain carries TRBV28 and TRBJ1-2; D is uncertain. The germline V and J ends were trimmed by 2 bases and 2 bases, with 12 bases remaining between them. This CDR3 is built from 15 residues. CDR1 and CDR2 from the germline V gene are MDHEN and SYDVKM. CDR3 sequence (DNA): TGTGCCAGCAGTTTACCCCAGCGAAGCAACTATGGCTACACCTTC. Its protein is CASSLPQRSNYGYTF.

The CDR3 reads CASTALTSDYGYTF. The CDR3 DNA sequence: TGTGCCAGCACGGCATTAACTAGTGACTATGGCTACACCTTC. V usage is TRBV2 and J usage is TRBJ1-2; no definite D call. The CDR3 has 14 residues. The V end lost 7 bases, the J end lost 3 bases, and 15 bases lay between the germline ends. Germline V gives CDR1 SNHLY, CDR2 FYNNEI.

Only a few counts were recorded for this clonotype. V and J are TRBV2 and TRBJ1-2; 8 positions agree with TRBD1. This CDR3 has 14 residues. In germline, CDR1 is SNHLY, CDR2 FYNNEI. J was trimmed by 2 bases and V by 4 bases; bases with no gene match: 3. The CDR3 DNA reads as TGTGCCAGCAGTGCCGCAGGGGGCAACTATGGCTACACCTTC. As protein: CASSAAGGNYGYTF. Full variable domain (outside the CDR3, taken from reference TRBV2 and TRBJ1-2): EPEVTQTPSHQVTQMGQEVILRCVPISNHLYFYWYRQILGQKVEFLVSFYNNEISEKSEIFDDQFSVERPDGSNFTLKIRSTKLEDSAMYFCASSAAGGNYGYTFGSGTRLTVV.

This clonotype was counted only a few times. This chain joins TRBV7-2 and TRBJ1-1; no definite D call. The CDR3 is 14 amino acids. Trimming took 5 bases from V and 3 from J, leaving 13 bases between them. Germline CDR1 reads SGHTA; CDR2 reads FQGNSA. This chain's CDR3 is CASSLPDVDTEAFF. In DNA form, the CDR3 reads TGTGCCAGCAGCCTGCCGGACGTGGACACTGAAGCTTTCTTT.

The rearrangement uses TRBV20-1 and TRBJ1-5, with 7 bases identical to TRBD1. Trimming removed 4 bases from V and 7 bases from J; junction bases left unmatched: 10. Germline V gene data show CDR1 as DFQATT and CDR2 as SNEGSKA (reference sequence). The CDR3 runs 14 residues. The CDR3 region is CSATRQGGHQPQHF. The DNA for the CDR3 is TGCAGTGCTACCCGACAGGGTGGTCACCAGCCCCAGCATTTT.

The chain couples TRBV25-1 to TRBJ1-6, with D possibly matching TRBD1 (6 bases). The CDR3 runs to 15 residues. Germline assignment: CDR1 MGHDK and CDR2 SYGVNS. V shed 6 bases and J shed 7 bases, with 16 bases lying between them. CDR3 protein: CASSSPAGVNSPLHF. CDR3 DNA: TGTGCCAGCAGCTCCCCGGCAGGGGTAAATTCACCCCTCCACTTT.

V and J are TRBV29-1 and TRBJ1-2; D is possibly TRBD1 (5 bases). With 8 bases removed from V and 6 bases from J, the gap between germline ends came to 16 bases. The CDR3 has 12 amino acids. Germline V gene sequence: CDR1 SQVTM, CDR2 ANQGSEA. The CDR3 nucleotides read TGCAGCTTGGCCGAAGGGGCGGATGGCTACACCTTC. It codes for CSLAEGADGYTF.

This clonotype was recorded a few times. CDR3 amino acids: CASSPTRSEQYF. As DNA, the CDR3 is TGTGCCAGCAGCCCTACGCGCTCTGAGCAGTACTTC. The rearrangement uses TRBV7-9 and TRBJ2-7; no definite D call. The CDR3 runs 12 residues. V gave up 5 bases and J gave up 7 bases, with 12 bases separating them. Germline V gene sequence: CDR1 SEHNR, CDR2 FQNEAQ (reference sequence).

V usage is TRBV28 and J usage is TRBJ1-5; D remains ambiguous. Germline V CDR1 and CDR2: MDHEN, SYDVKM. This CDR3 is built from 11 residues. The ends were cut back, 4 bases at V and 5 bases at J, with 3 bases in the middle. CDR3 region: CASSSHQPQHF. The CDR3 nucleotides read TGTGCCAGCAGTTCGCATCAGCCCCAGCATTTT.

This clonotype was detected many times. This sequence joins TRBV9 and TRBJ1-2; TRBD1 is a possible D gene (6 bases). The CDR3 loop spans 11 amino acids. The germline V gene encodes CDR1 SGDLS and CDR2 YYNGEE. The V gene lost 5 bases and the J gene lost 6 bases, with 8 bases spanning the gap. This CDR3 reads CASRQGNGYTF. CDR3 DNA: TGTGCCAGCAGACAGGGTAATGGCTACACCTTC.